These 5 T cell receptor beta chains came from one sample sequenced in a study of blood T cell repertoires in COVID-19. Here immunoSEQ multiplex PCR was the method, and the copy in TCRdb shows in-frame clones only, minus some. The sample shows roughly 310,000 clones, approximately 87% of them seen only once. Sequencing was done on a sample of peripheral blood. The receptors were gathered from a woman aged 30 to 39 with COVID-19, enrolled during active disease.

The chain carries TRBV10-3 and TRBJ1-2, with D possibly TRBD1 on 5 matching bases. The CDR3 totals 14 residues. The germline CDR1 and CDR2 sequences are ENHRY and SYGVKD. V gave up 3 bases and J gave up 6 bases, with 14 bases separating them. The CDR3 loop reads CAISDPPDRDGYTF. CDR3 sequence (DNA): TGTGCCATCAGTGATCCCCCCGACAGAGATGGCTACACCTTC.

The CDR3 here is CASSLEVTGGTDTQYF. The CDR3 nucleotides are TGTGCCAGCAGTTTAGAAGTTACCGGGGGCACAGATACGCAGTATTTT. The V and J genes are TRBV27 and TRBJ2-3; the D gene is possibly TRBD2 (5 bases). The V end was cut by 2 bases, the J end by 1 base, with 13 bases between. This CDR3 is built from 16 residues. CDR1 and CDR2 (germline): MNHEY, SMNVEV (reference sequence).

The V and J genes are TRBV6-5 and TRBJ2-1; 7 bases map to TRBD2. This CDR3 contains 13 residues. The V segment lost 8 bases and the J segment 8 bases; nucleotides outside the gene matches: 9. From germline, CDR1 is MNHEY and CDR2 SVGAGI. The CDR3 sequence: CASGRGGRDEQFF. The CDR3 nucleotides read TGTGCCAGCGGGAGGGGAGGTCGGGATGAGCAGTTCTTC.

The CDR3 spells CASSTGTGGSGANVLTF. CDR3 DNA sequence: TGTGCCAGCAGCACCGGGACAGGGGGATCTGGGGCCAACGTCCTGACTTTC. This chain links TRBV7-8 with TRBJ2-6; TRBD1 aligns across 11 bases. The germline gives CDR1 SGHVS, CDR2 FQNEAQ. J gave up 1 base and V 5 bases, and 4 bases lay outside the gene matches. The CDR3 totals 17 residues. The full variable domain, its missing parts supplied by reference TRBV7-8 and TRBJ2-6, is GAGVSQSPRYKVAKRGQDVALRCDPISGHVSLFWYQQALGQGPEFLTYFQNEAQLDKSGLPSDRFFAERPEGSVSTLKIQRTQQEDSAVYLCASSTGTGGSGANVLTFGAGSRLTVL.

The gene calls are TRBV5-4 and TRBJ2-7, with D perhaps matching TRBD1 (5 bases). V was trimmed by 0 bases and J by 3 bases, leaving 10 bases between them. The CDR3 has 14 residues. The germline V gene has CDR1 SGHNT and CDR2 YYREEE (reference sequence). DNA of the CDR3: TGTGCCAGCAGCTTGGGACCAGGGAACTACGAGCAGTACTTC. This codes for CASSLGPGNYEQYF.